Reported below is one TCR beta chain. Its antigen is as yet unknown. In building TCR beta libraries, iRepertoire HTBI primers were used together with Arm-PCR of CDR3 regions. MiXCR was run by TCRdb on the multiplex PCR reads, yielding one entry per CDR3 protein. The sample records about 460,000 distinct CDR3 sequences, approximately 22% being singletons. Noted time point: persistent/refractory GD, antithyroid drugs over 5 years with positive TRAb. Construction of the TCR library relied on RNA isolated from PBMCs. Trimming cost V 8 bases and J 4 bases, with 12 bases left between them. The CDR3 is 13 residues long. Per the germline V gene, CDR1 is SNHLY and CDR2 is FYNNEI. These data come from a study of regulatory T cells in long-lasting Graves disease. Broader study findings: For persistent Graves' patients, TCR diversity was lower than for newly diagnosed ones. TRBV28 was favored in persistent disease, as were TRBJ1-2 and TRBJ2-5.

V usage is TRBV2 and J usage is TRBJ1-5; possible D gene TRBD1, 6 bases. Sequenced material: peripheral blood mononuclear cells (PBMCs), taken when the disease was refractory, from a patient treated with antithyroid drugs. The receptor was derived from a female donor with Graves disease. The CDR3 DNA reads TGTGCCAGCTCGGGGGACAAGAATCAGCCCCAGCATTTT. Translating it yields CASSGDKNQPQHF.